A few counts support the clone carrying this T cell receptor beta chain. Its cognate antigen is unknown. The data were obtained in a study of CD8 T cells in ankylosing spondylitis. The CDR3 contains 13 residues. Per germline, CDR1 SGHDN and CDR2 FVKESK. Trimming cost V 1 base and J 6 bases, with 6 bases left between them. Overall study findings and caveats: Relatively rare in peripheral blood, disease-linked clones were also CD8+. Within ankylosing spondylitis blood, a TCR beta motif made up of seven to nine highly homologous variants appeared to be characteristic. Earlier literature documents some of the motif variants in reactive arthritis synovial fluid and blood. According to the report, clones linked to the disease were significantly enriched in matched synovial fluid samples taken from ankylosing spondylitis patients.

Generation of TCR beta libraries employed quantitative 5'-RACE incorporating molecular barcodes. One entry per CDR3 protein, called by TCRdb with MiXCR from the 5' RACE reads. The data show some 700,000 distinct CDR3 sequences, 19% seen once. The specimen sequenced was blood, either unsorted or a sorted T cell fraction (not recorded which). The gene calls are TRBV14 and TRBJ2-2, with D hard to call. This TCR was recovered from a male donor with ankylosing spondylitis. In DNA, the CDR3 is TGTGCCAGCAGCCAAGTTGTCTCCGGGGAGCTGTTTTTT. Residues: CASSQVVSGELFF.